This is a list of T cell receptor beta chains from one sample in a study of PD-L1 blockade in urothelial cancer. Assay used: immunoSEQ multiplex PCR; TCRdb lists only in-frame clones, some missing. Of tens of thousands of clones in the sample, around nine tenths are singletons; the top ten hold approximately 7.6%. The input for sequencing was PBMCs, taken around atezolizumab (anti-PD-L1) treatment. The receptor set was obtained from a man in his fifties or sixties with urothelial cancer. CDR3s include the opening cysteine and the closing phenylalanine or tryptophan. The D gene is left open where the match is weak. The size entry is marked missing in some rows and otherwise reads once, few, many or a size class.

D gene	V gene	clone size	J gene	CDR3 protein	CDR3 DNA
TRBD1	TRBV4-1	NA	TRBJ1-2	CASSPQGEPHHGYTF	TGCGCCAGCAGCCCGCAGGGGGAGCCGCATCATGGCTACACCTTC
NA	TRBV29-1	NA	TRBJ1-1	CSVEVSLGGAEAFF	TGCAGCGTTGAGGTTTCGTTGGGGGGGGCTGAAGCTTTCTTT
NA	TRBV2	NA	TRBJ1-4	CATEGGLGREKLFF	TGTGCCACTGAAGGTGGCCTGGGGAGGGAAAAACTGTTTTTT
NA	TRBV19	NA	TRBJ1-6	CASSIDAGRNSPLHF	TGTGCCAGTAGTATAGATGCAGGGAGGAATTCACCCCTCCACTTT
NA	TRBV27	NA	TRBJ2-5	CASKVAAGAGETQYF	TGTGCCAGCAAGGTAGCGGCTGGGGCGGGGGAGACCCAGTACTTC
NA	TRBV5-8	NA	TRBJ1-2	CASSLGWRETAPTNYGYTF	TGTGCCAGCAGCTTGGGGTGGAGGGAGACGGCCCCCACTAACTATGGCTACACCTTC
NA	TRBV4-2	NA	TRBJ2-7	CASSQELQGYEQYF	TGTGCCAGCAGCCAAGAGCTACAGGGTTACGAGCAGTACTTC
NA	TRBV4-1	NA	TRBJ1-2	CASSQQLNNNYGYTF	TGCGCCAGCAGCCAACAATTAAACAATAACTATGGCTACACCTTC
NA	TRBV10-2	NA	TRBJ1-1	CASSESLGGATEAFF	TGCGCCAGCAGTGAGTCTTTGGGGGGAGCGACTGAAGCTTTCTTT
NA	TRBV7-6	once	TRBJ2-3	CASSLGGYGSTDTQYF	TGTGCCAGCAGCTTAGGCGGGTACGGATCCACAGATACGCAGTATTTT
TRBD2	TRBV28	NA	TRBJ2-3	CASSRPIGTSGYTDTQYF	TGTGCCAGCAGCCGGCCCATCGGGACTAGCGGATACACAGATACGCAGTATTTT
NA	TRBV18	NA	TRBJ2-7	CASSPSSYEQYF	TGTGCCAGCTCACCGAGCTCCTACGAGCAGTACTTC
NA	TRBV11-2	NA	TRBJ2-3	CASSLVAPSTDTQYF	TGTGCCAGCAGCTTGGTGGCCCCCAGCACAGATACGCAGTATTTT
TRBD1	TRBV25-1	NA	TRBJ2-1	CASSEEAGGSYNEQFF	TGTGCCAGCAGTGAGGAGGCAGGGGGCTCCTACAATGAGCAGTTCTTC
NA	TRBV5-1	NA	TRBJ1-6	CASSLVGAGALHF	TGCGCCAGCAGCTTGGTGGGGGCTGGGGCCCTCCACTTT
TRBD2	TRBV29-1	NA	TRBJ2-7	CSVDLAGGYEQYF	TGCAGCGTTGATTTGGCGGGGGGATACGAGCAGTACTTC
TRBD2	TRBV6-5	NA	TRBJ2-3	CASSSGLAHTQYF	TGTGCCAGCAGTTCGGGACTAGCCCATACGCAGTATTTT
NA	TRBV5-5	NA	TRBJ2-7	CASSLDAFSIYEQYF	TGTGCCAGCAGCTTGGATGCGTTTAGCATCTACGAGCAGTACTTC
TRBD1	TRBV9	NA	TRBJ1-2	CASSGYRQGELYGYTF	TGTGCCAGCAGCGGTTATCGACAGGGGGAACTCTATGGCTACACCTTC
NA	TRBV11-3	NA	TRBJ2-5	CASSLSGGGETQYF	TGTGCCAGCAGCTTGAGTGGGGGAGGCGAGACCCAGTACTTC
TRBD2	TRBV27	NA	TRBJ2-1	CASIRLAGGYNEQFF	TGTGCCAGCATCAGACTAGCGGGGGGGTACAATGAGCAGTTCTTC
TRBD1	TRBV30	NA	TRBJ2-2	CAWSTGTGSTGELFF	TGTGCCTGGAGTACCGGGACAGGGTCCACCGGGGAGCTGTTTTTT
TRBD2	TRBV6-5	NA	TRBJ2-7	CASRLIAGGIGEQYF	TGTGCCAGCAGATTAATAGCGGGGGGGATTGGGGAGCAGTACTTC
NA	TRBV19	NA	TRBJ2-5	CASSIGGFQETQYF	TGTGCCAGTAGTATAGGCGGGTTCCAAGAGACCCAGTACTTC
NA	TRBV9	NA	TRBJ2-2	CASSVGSITGELFF	TGTGCCAGCAGCGTAGGATCTATCACCGGGGAGCTGTTTTTT
NA	TRBV5-4	NA	TRBJ2-1	CASSLDRVSYNEQFF	TGTGCCAGCAGCTTGGACCGAGTCTCCTACAATGAGCAGTTCTTC
NA	TRBV4-1	NA	TRBJ1-4	CASSQDKGGGEKLFF	TGCGCCAGCAGCCAAGATAAGGGGGGAGGGGAAAAACTGTTTTTT
TRBD2	TRBV11-3	once	TRBJ2-7	CASSLRLAGAAYEQYF	TGTGCCAGCAGCTTACGGCTAGCGGGGGCCGCCTACGAGCAGTACTTC
NA	TRBV10-2	NA	TRBJ2-3	CASSWDSPALADTQYF	TGCGCCAGCAGTTGGGACTCCCCCGCTCTCGCAGATACGCAGTATTTT
NA	TRBV5-6	NA	TRBJ2-7	CASSALRGIPPYEQYF	TGTGCCAGCAGCGCCCTCCGCGGGATCCCACCATACGAGCAGTACTTC
NA	TRBV9	NA	TRBJ2-2	CASSRTTGSGELFF	TGTGCCAGCAGCAGAACCACAGGGTCCGGGGAGCTGTTTTTT
NA	TRBV18	NA	TRBJ1-1	CATHRSGNTEAFF	TGTGCCACACACAGAAGCGGGAACACTGAAGCTTTCTTT
NA	TRBV19	NA	TRBJ1-5	CASSRSRDSNQPQHF	TGTGCCAGTAGTAGGAGCAGAGATAGCAATCAGCCCCAGCATTTT
TRBD1	TRBV11-2	NA	TRBJ1-1	CASSLLEGGWRMNTEAFF	TGTGCCAGCAGCTTACTGGAAGGGGGCTGGAGGATGAACACTGAAGCTTTCTTT
TRBD2	TRBV5-6	NA	TRBJ2-2	CASSVTSGATGELFF	TGTGCCAGCAGCGTGACTAGCGGCGCCACCGGGGAGCTGTTTTTT
NA	TRBV6-5	NA	TRBJ1-4	CASRSDSLNEKLFF	TGTGCCAGCAGATCGGACAGCCTTAATGAAAAACTGTTTTTT
NA	TRBV9	NA	TRBJ2-2	CASSVGQNTGELFF	TGTGCCAGCAGCGTAGGACAGAACACCGGGGAGCTGTTTTTT
NA	TRBV4-1	NA	TRBJ2-2	CASSQKVGGIDTGELFF	TGCGCCAGCAGCCAAAAGGTCGGGGGTATAGACACCGGGGAGCTGTTTTTT
NA	TRBV15	NA	TRBJ1-2	CATSPGGADYGYTF	TGTGCCACCAGCCCCGGAGGGGCGGACTATGGCTACACCTTC
NA	TRBV2	few	TRBJ2-7	CASSAGSEQYF	TGTGCCAGCAGTGCCGGGAGCGAGCAGTACTTC
TRBD1	TRBV12-5	NA	TRBJ1-1	CASGLDRADGTEAFF	TGTGCTAGTGGTCTCGACAGGGCTGATGGGACTGAAGCTTTCTTT
TRBD2	TRBV5-4	NA	TRBJ2-7	CASSPGTSGGYGEQYF	TGTGCCAGCAGCCCTGGGACTAGCGGGGGGTATGGCGAGCAGTACTTC
NA	TRBV18	NA	TRBJ1-3	CASSPPGRGGNTIYF	TGTGCCAGCTCACCACCCGGGAGGGGCGGAAACACCATATATTTT
NA	TRBV25-1	NA	TRBJ1-1	CASSEPGGGTEAFF	TGTGCCAGCAGTGAACCGGGGGGAGGAACTGAAGCTTTCTTT
NA	TRBV18	NA	TRBJ2-3	CASSLTGDTQYF	TGTGCCAGCTCGCTTACAGGGGATACGCAGTATTTT
TRBD1	TRBV7-9	NA	TRBJ1-6	CASSLFGGQGSSYNSPLHF	TGTGCCAGCAGCTTATTTGGGGGACAGGGCAGCTCCTATAATTCACCCCTCCACTTT
NA	TRBV11-2	NA	TRBJ2-7	CASSLGGFGEQYF	TGTGCCAGCAGCTTAGGAGGATTTGGGGAGCAGTACTTC